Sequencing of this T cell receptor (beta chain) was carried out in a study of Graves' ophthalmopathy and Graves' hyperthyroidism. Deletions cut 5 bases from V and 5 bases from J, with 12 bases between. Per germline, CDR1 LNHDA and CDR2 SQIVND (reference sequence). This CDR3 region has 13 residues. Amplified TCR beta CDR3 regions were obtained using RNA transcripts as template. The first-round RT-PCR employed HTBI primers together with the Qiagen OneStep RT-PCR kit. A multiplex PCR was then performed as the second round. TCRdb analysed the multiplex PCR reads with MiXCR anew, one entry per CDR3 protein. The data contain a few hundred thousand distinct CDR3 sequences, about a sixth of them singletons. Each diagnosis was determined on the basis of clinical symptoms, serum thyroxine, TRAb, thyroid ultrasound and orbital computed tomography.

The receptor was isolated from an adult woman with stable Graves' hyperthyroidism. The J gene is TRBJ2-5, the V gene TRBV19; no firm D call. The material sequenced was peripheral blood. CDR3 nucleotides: TGTGCCAGTAGTGCCCGTGCGCGTGAGACCCAGTACTTC. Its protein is CASSARARETQYF.